This T cell receptor (beta chain) originates from a study of cytomegalovirus exposure and HLA in healthy donors. The PCR was carried out with 60 Vbeta primers and 13 Jbeta primers. TCRdb keeps only in-frame clones here, not all; method: immunoSEQ multiplex PCR. The table lists some 110,000 clones, around 82% of them singletons. The study, taken as a whole, reports: CMV serostatus alone was available as immune exposure information.

Germline lookup yields CDR1 MDHEN and CDR2 SYDVKM. The CDR3 contains 14 residues. The V end lost 2 bases, the J end lost 5 bases, and 12 bases lay between the germline ends. Turning to this clone: The target antigen is unknown.

The rearrangement joins TRBV28 to TRBJ1-2; D remains unclear. The sequenced material came from PBMCs. This TCR was sampled from a man aged 40-49 years in good health and CMV-seronegative. The CDR3 region is CASSLADTGYGYTF. CDR3 nucleotide sequence: TGTGCCAGCAGTTTAGCAGACACGGGGTATGGCTACACCTTC.